The T cell receptor beta chain under discussion was sequenced for a study of cytomegalovirus exposure and HLA in healthy donors. Study-level points and caveats: Sequencing likely produced, as an artifact, a cluster of highly shared sequence variants.

Of note for this clone: As yet, its antigen is unknown.

Germline values: CDR1 MDHEN, CDR2 SYDVKM. The CDR3 is made up of 15 amino acids. With V trimmed by 5 bases and J by 1 base, 6 bases remained unmatched. Vbeta (60) and Jbeta (13) primers were used in the PCR. The data were produced by immunoSEQ multiplex PCR, yet TCRdb's version contains in-frame clones alone and is incomplete. This sample has about 190,000 clones; roughly 79% occur once, and the top ten carry 1.5% to 2%. The TCR originated in a woman between 18 and 29 years old in good health and CMV-seronegative. V gene TRBV28 combines with J gene TRBJ1-2; 8 bases align to TRBD1. Source material: PBMCs. CDR3 in DNA: TGTGCCAGCAGTACTCAGGGGGCGCGTAACTATGGCTACACCTTC. Translation: CASSTQGARNYGYTF.